A single TCR beta chain is shown here with its context. In its sample, this clonotype was seen many times. This clone's antigen is unknown. No much larger clonotype is one base removed from it; base qualities were not supplied. The data were obtained in a study of T cells in Graves' hyperthyroidism and ophthalmopathy (dated by TCRdb to between 2018 and 2021). As for the study more broadly: Peripheral blood samples were taken at the time of initial diagnosis, prior to any treatment. After blood sampling, hyperthyroidism patients were treated with methimazole at a starting dose of 30 mg daily, and ophthalmopathy patients were treated with high-dose intravenous methylprednisolone. The roughly 94 discovery patients were randomly split 7:3 into training and test sets. Prospective prediction of ophthalmopathy was tested in an independent validation cohort of 18 hyperthyroidism patients and around 16 patients who later progressed to ophthalmopathy. The paper describes TCR Vbeta CDR3 sequencing of 120 to 150 peripheral blood samples, made up of 43 ophthalmopathy patients, 70 to 80 hyperthyroidism patients and about 17 progressor patients. The study also compared thyroid tissue and blood T-cell repertoires from several Graves' hyperthyroidism patients. To identify distinguishing TCR V-J signatures, a discovery cohort of 95 to 100 patients was used, comprising roughly 45 with Graves' ophthalmopathy and some 60 with stable Graves' hyperthyroidism. Points the paper makes about the study in general: Most expanded thyroid clonotypes (frequency above 0.001) were also found in blood, which suggests that blood repertoires may mirror thyroid immune responses. A 13 V-J signature model separated ophthalmopathy from stable hyperthyroidism, with approximately 87% sensitivity and 81.08% specificity in cross-validation and 80%/75% in testing. During validation, the model predicted progression to ophthalmopathy a median of approximately six months ahead of onset, with 60% to 71% sensitivity and 72.22% specificity. No statistical method was used to fix the sample size in advance, and group allocation was not hidden from the investigators.

Amplification of TCR beta CDR3 regions was carried out from RNA transcripts. For the first round of RT-PCR on the TCR CDR3, the HTBI primer set was used together with the Qiagen OneStep RT-PCR kit. A second multiplex PCR round built the libraries, followed by size selection and purification. Paired-end sequencing of the libraries was performed with 100 bp reads on an Illumina HiSeq2000. Concerning the study's data processing: Raw data were processed with SOAPnuke, discarding reads with adapters, uncalled bases, mean Phred below 15, or no exact constant-primer or identifier match. High-quality paired reads were merged using COPE v1.2.5, and each unique nucleotide sequence was defined as a clonotype. Clonotypes were aligned to IMGT TRBV, TRBD and TRBJ reference segments using MiTCR v1.1. The analysis included only V-J combinations with a frequency above 0.0001, which together covered approximately 99% of the repertoires. The TCS score was defined as the ratio of F50 (clonal expansion) to E x V (chaos), calculated using BLOSUM62-based TCRdist between CDR3 peptides within each V-J. Welch's t-statistics and random forest reduced just over 500 V-J features to about 13, which were used in a naive Bayes classifier (R e1071). Clones were called with MiXCR by TCRdb after fastp trimmed the public reads at Q25, and only in-frame beta chains were retained. Every distinct CDR3 protein forms one entry, paired with its most common genes and DNA. These V and J calls are TCRdb output, not the study's own analysis. This sample has under 550,000 distinct CDR3 sequences in its table, and just under 20% of those were observed once. The ten largest clones represent 47% of the sample.

Ophthalmopathy patients had moderately to severely active disease, with a Clinical Activity Score of 3 or more, a NOSPECS grade of 4 or more, and a disease duration of less than 3 months. Any patient with an uncontrolled infection, another autoimmune disease, pregnancy or lactation was excluded. Clinical symptoms, serum thyroxine and TRAb, thyroid ultrasound, and orbital computed tomography formed the basis for the diagnoses. PBMCs were isolated from 7.5 to 10 ml of fresh peripheral blood by Ficoll-Paque density gradient centrifugation. Trizol reagent was used to extract total RNA, and RNA quality was then checked on an Agilent 2100 Bioanalyzer. Inclusive of the bounding cysteine and phenylalanine, the CDR3 is 15 residues long. Of all the DNA, just the CDR3 is kept, 45 bases in frame from base 1. CDR1 MNHNS and CDR2 SASEGT were looked up in the germline V gene. Between the V and J ends, shortened by 3 bases and 0 bases respectively, the junction contains 9 bases.

This sequence uses TRBV6-1 and TRBJ1-5; no confident D gene assignment can be made. The sequencing sample was made of blood. The TCR comes from a middle-aged man with Graves' ophthalmopathy. The CDR3 region reads CASSEYGNSNQPQHF. The DNA is TGTGCCAGCAGTGAGTACGGAAATAGCAATCAGCCCCAGCATTTT.